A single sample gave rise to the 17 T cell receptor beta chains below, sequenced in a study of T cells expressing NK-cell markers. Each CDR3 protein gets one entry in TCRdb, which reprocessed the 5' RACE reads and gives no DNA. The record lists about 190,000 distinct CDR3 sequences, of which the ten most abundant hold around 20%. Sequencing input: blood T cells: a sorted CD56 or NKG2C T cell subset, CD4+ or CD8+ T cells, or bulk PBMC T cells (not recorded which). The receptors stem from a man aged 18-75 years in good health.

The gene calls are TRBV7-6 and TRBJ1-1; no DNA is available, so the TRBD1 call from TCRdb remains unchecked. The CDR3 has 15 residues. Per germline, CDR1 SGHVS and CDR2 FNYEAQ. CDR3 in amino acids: CASSAGTGIITEAFF.

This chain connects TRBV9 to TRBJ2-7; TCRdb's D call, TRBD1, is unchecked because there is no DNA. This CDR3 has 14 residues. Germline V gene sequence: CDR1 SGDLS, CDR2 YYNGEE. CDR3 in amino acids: CASSVESGSYEQYF.

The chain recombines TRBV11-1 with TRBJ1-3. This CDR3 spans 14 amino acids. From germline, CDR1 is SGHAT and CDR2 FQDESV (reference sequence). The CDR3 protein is CASAIDYSGNTIYF.

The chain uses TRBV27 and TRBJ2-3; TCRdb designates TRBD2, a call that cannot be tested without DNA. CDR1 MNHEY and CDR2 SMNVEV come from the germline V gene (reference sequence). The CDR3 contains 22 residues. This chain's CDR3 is CASSLFPGTSGGPTTSTDTQYF.

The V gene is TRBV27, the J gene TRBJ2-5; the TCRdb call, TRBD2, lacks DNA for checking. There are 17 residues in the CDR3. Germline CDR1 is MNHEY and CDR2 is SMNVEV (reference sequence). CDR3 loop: CASSPTPTSRSPETQYF.

CDR3 loop: CASSLIGTSDTGELFF. V and J are TRBV5-1 and TRBJ2-2; TCRdb lists TRBD2, though no DNA is available to test this call. CDR1 is SGHRS, CDR2 YFSETQ, per germline. The CDR3 is 16 residues long.

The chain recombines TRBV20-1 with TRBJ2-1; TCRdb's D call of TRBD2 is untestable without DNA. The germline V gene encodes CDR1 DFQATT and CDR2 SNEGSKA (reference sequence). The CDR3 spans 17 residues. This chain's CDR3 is CSANTGLAGGYYNEQFF.

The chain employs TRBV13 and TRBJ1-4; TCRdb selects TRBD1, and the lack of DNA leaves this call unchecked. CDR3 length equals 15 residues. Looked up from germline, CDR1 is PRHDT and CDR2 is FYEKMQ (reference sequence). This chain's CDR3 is CASSSQTGGNEKLFF. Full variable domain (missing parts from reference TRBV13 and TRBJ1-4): AAGVIQSPRHLIKEKRETATLKCYPIPRHDTVYWYQQGPGQDPQFLISFYEKMQSDKGSIPDRFSAQQFSDYHSELNMSSLELGDSALYFCASSSQTGGNEKLFFGSGTQLSVL.

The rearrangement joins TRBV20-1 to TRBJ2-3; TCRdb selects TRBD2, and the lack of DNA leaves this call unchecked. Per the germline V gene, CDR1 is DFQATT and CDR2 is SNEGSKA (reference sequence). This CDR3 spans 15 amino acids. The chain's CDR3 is CSARDWQGRTDTQYF.

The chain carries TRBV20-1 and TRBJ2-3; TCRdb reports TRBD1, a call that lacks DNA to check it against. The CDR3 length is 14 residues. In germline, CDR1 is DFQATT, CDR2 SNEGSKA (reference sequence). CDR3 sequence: CSVWTGAITDTQYF.

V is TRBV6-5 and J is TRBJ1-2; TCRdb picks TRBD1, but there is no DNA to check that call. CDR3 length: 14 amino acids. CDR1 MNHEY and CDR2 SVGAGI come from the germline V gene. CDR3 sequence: CASSQGPPTAGYTF.

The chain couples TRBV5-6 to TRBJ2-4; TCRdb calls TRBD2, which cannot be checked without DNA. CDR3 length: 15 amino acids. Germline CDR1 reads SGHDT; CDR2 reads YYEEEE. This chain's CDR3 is CASSLELGPQNIQYF.

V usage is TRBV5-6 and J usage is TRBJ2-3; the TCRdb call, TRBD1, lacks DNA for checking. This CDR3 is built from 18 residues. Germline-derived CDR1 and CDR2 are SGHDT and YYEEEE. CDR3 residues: CASSLLTTGTTITDTQYF. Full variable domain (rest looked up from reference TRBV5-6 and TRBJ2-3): DAGVTQSPTHLIKTRGQQVTLRCSPKSGHDTVSWYQQALGQGPQFIFQYYEEEERQRGNFPDRFSGHQFPNYSSELNVNALLLGDSALYLCASSLLTTGTTITDTQYFGPGTRLTVL.

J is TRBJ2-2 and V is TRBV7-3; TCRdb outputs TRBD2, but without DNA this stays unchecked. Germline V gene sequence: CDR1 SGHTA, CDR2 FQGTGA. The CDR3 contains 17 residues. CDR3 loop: CASSFRGAGDPTGELFF.

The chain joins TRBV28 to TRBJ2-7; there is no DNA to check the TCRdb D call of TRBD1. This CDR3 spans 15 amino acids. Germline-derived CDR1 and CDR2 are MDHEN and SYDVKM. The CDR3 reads CASTEKQGEFYEQYF.

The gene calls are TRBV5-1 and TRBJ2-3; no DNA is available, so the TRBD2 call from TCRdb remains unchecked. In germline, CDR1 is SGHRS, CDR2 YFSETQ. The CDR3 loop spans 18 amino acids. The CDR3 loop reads CASEERGGLGASTDTQYF. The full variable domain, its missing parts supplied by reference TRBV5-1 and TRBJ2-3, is KAGVTQTPRYLIKTRGQQVTLSCSPISGHRSVSWYQQTPGQGLQFLFEYFSETQRNKGNFPGRFSGRQFSNSRSEMNVSTLELGDSALYLCASEERGGLGASTDTQYFGPGTRLTVL.

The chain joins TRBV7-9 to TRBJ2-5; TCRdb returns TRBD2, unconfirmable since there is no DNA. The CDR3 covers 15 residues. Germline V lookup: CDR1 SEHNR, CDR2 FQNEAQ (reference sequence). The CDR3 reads CASSLVGGVLETQYF. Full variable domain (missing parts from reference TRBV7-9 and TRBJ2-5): DTGVSQNPRHKITKRGQNVTFRCDPISEHNRLYWYRQTLGQGPEFLTYFQNEAQLEKSRLLSDRFSAERPKGSFSTLEIQRTEQGDSAMYLCASSLVGGVLETQYFGPGTRLLVL.